The clone carrying this T cell receptor (beta chain) showed up many times. The sample belongs to a study of T cells in Graves' hyperthyroidism and ophthalmopathy. There were TCR beta CDR3 regions amplified from RNA transcripts. A first-round RT-PCR of the TCR CDR3 used the HTBI primer set. Via MiXCR, TCRdb re-called the multiplex PCR reads, giving one row per CDR3 protein. The sample consists of under 400,000 distinct CDR3 sequences, roughly 20% of them appearing once. Germline V gene sequence: CDR1 SGHTA, CDR2 FQGNSA. This CDR3 comprises 14 residues. Trimming removed 5 bases at V and 5 bases at J, with 15 bases between.

The genes are TRBV7-2 and TRBJ1-2; D gene uncertain. The source material was blood. The receptor was isolated from a middle-aged woman with Graves' ophthalmopathy. The CDR3 sequence is CASSRATDEYGYTF. CDR3 in DNA: TGTGCCAGCAGCCGAGCGACCGATGAGTATGGCTACACCTTC.